This T cell receptor beta chain was sequenced in a study of OX40 agonist ivuxolimab in advanced cancers. Study context: Ivuxolimab doses were 0.01, 0.1, 0.3, 1.5, 3 or 10 mg/kg every 2 weeks. Study-level results: The antigens recognized by the expanded peripheral T cells, that is their antigen specificity, were not determined. CD4+ and CD8+ blood T cells expanded clonally by week 6 at 0.1 to 3.0 mg/kg.

Some clones are missing from TCRdb's copy, which holds only in-frame ones; the method was immunoSEQ multiplex PCR. The profile covers around 100,000 clones, with approximately 90% appearing a single time and about 0.49% taken by the ten largest. Patients who had autoimmune disease history or got systemic immunosuppression were left out. With respect to this clone: What it recognizes is unknown.

The specimen was CD4+ or CD8+ T cells sorted from blood, collected in a trial of the OX40 agonist ivuxolimab. The sequence came from an adult with an advanced solid tumor such as melanoma, head and neck, liver or kidney cancer.

Here the CDR3 DNA reads TGTGCCAGCAGCGTAGGCGGGAACACCGGGGAGCTGTTTTTT. Its translation: CASSVGGNTGELFF. The rearrangement joins TRBV9 to TRBJ2-2; no definite D call. Trimming removed 0 bases at V and 1 base at J, with 4 bases between. Germline CDR1 and CDR2: SGDLS and YYNGEE. This CDR3 spans 14 amino acids.